This entry lists 9 T cell receptor beta chains sequenced from one sample in a study of CD8 T cells in ankylosing spondylitis. TCRdb redid the calling of the 5' RACE reads with MiXCR, one entry per CDR3 protein. Found here are 200,000 to 250,000 distinct CDR3 sequences, 32% of them singletons; the top ten hold approximately 4.6%. Sequencing input: blood, either unsorted or a sorted T cell fraction (not recorded which). Every receptor here comes from a male donor with ankylosing spondylitis or in good health (not recorded which).

This clonotype was observed a handful of times. This chain links TRBV12-3 or TRBV12-4 with TRBJ2-7; the D is unclear. V was cut by 0 bases and J by 12 bases, with 18 bases left in between. The CDR3 length is 14 residues. As DNA, the CDR3 is TGTGCCAGCAGTTTAGCGGGTGGCCCCCAAAAGGCGTACTTC. Translating gives CASSLAGGPQKAYF.

The chain couples TRBV20-1 to TRBJ2-3; 9 bases align to TRBD2. CDR3 length equals 14 residues. The germline CDR1 and CDR2 sequences are DFQATT and SNEGSKA (reference sequence). The trim removed 5 bases at V and 2 bases at J, leaving 5 bases unmatched. This chain's CDR3 is CSAGSGGFTDTQYF. The CDR3 nucleotides are TGCAGTGCTGGTAGCGGGGGATTCACAGATACGCAGTATTTT.

The chain combines TRBV6-1 with TRBJ1-1; D remains ambiguous. Germline V gene lookup returns CDR1 MNHNS and CDR2 SASEGT. The CDR3 spans 15 residues. Trimming cost V 6 bases and J 2 bases, with 16 bases left between them. The CDR3 region is CASSPGEVTNTEAFF. The CDR3 DNA reads as TGTGCCAGCAGCCCCGGGGAGGTTACAAACACTGAAGCTTTCTTT.

Only a few counts were recorded for this clonotype. V and J are TRBV28 and TRBJ2-3; 9 bases fit TRBD1. The junction had 8 bases not matched to a gene; V was cut back by 3 bases and J by 4 bases. The CDR3 loop spans 16 amino acids. The germline gives CDR1 MDHEN, CDR2 SYDVKM. The DNA of the CDR3 is TGTGCCAGCAGTTTTGGAGTAAGACAGGGGGCAGATACGCAGTATTTT. Protein: CASSFGVRQGADTQYF.

The genes are TRBV12-3 or TRBV12-4 and TRBJ1-2, with 7 bases fitting TRBD1. The CDR3 length is 15 residues. Trimming at V came to 5 bases and at J to 1 base, leaving 7 bases not matched to a gene. The chain's CDR3 is CASSLGAGGNYGYTF. In DNA, the CDR3 is TGTGCCAGCAGTCTAGGGGCAGGGGGTAACTATGGCTACACCTTC.

V is TRBV20-1 and J is TRBJ2-3; 12 bases align to TRBD2. CDR1 is DFQATT and CDR2 is SNEGSKA in the germline V gene (reference sequence). The CDR3 runs to 17 residues. V was clipped by 5 bases and J by 0 bases; unmatched bases: 9. The CDR3 spells CSASTSGGTPSTDTQYF. DNA for the CDR3: TGCAGTGCTTCGACTAGCGGGGGAACACCTAGCACAGATACGCAGTATTTT.

This chain connects TRBV7-2 to TRBJ2-3, with D unresolved. The V and J ends lost 5 bases and 3 bases respectively, with 12 bases between them. CDR3 length: 14 residues. Per germline, CDR1 SGHTA and CDR2 FQGNSA. The CDR3 DNA reads TGTGCCAGCAGCCCCAGACGTTGGACAGATACGCAGTATTTT. Translating gives CASSPRRWTDTQYF.

The CDR3, as DNA: TGCAGCTTTCAGGGGAATCGCTACGAGCAGTACTTC. This translates into CSFQGNRYEQYF. V gene TRBV29-1 combines with J gene TRBJ2-7, with D possibly TRBD1 on 6 matching bases. V was pared by 8 bases and J by 3 bases, with 14 bases between. The CDR3 has 12 residues. In germline, CDR1 is SQVTM, CDR2 ANQGSEA.

This chain joins TRBV7-8 and TRBJ1-1; unclear D gene. Trimming removed 5 bases from V and 0 bases from J, with 10 bases in between. In germline, CDR1 is SGHVS, CDR2 FQNEAQ. This CDR3 region has 14 residues. CDR3: CASSPGWMNTEAFF. Here the CDR3 DNA reads TGTGCCAGCAGCCCCGGTTGGATGAACACTGAAGCTTTCTTT. Using reference TRBV7-8 and TRBJ1-1 for the parts outside the CDR3, the full variable domain is GAGVSQSPRYKVAKRGQDVALRCDPISGHVSLFWYQQALGQGPEFLTYFQNEAQLDKSGLPSDRFFAERPEGSVSTLKIQRTQQEDSAVYLCASSPGWMNTEAFFGQGTRLTVV.